These 26 T cell receptor beta chains were sequenced from one sample in a study of T-cell reconstitution after alpha-beta-depleted transplantation in children listed by TCRdb under 2016. Per the publication, the treatment or condition label means: allogeneic hematopoietic cell transplantation with graft depleted of TCRalphabeta T cells and CD19 B cells. The library was obtained by PCR. The data were produced on an Illumina HiSeq 2500. TCR library preparation used molecular barcoding, with unique molecular identifiers applied to normalize quantification of the TCRbeta repertoire. In TCRdb, the public reads were trimmed at Q25 with fastp and aligned with MiXCR, with productive beta chains retained. Rows with one shared CDR3 protein collapse into an entry with the most common genes and DNA. This sample lists fewer than 750,000 distinct CDR3 sequences; about 23% were detected once. Of the sample, 11% to 15% is held by the ten largest clones.

The sequencing used PBMCs, mostly from graft donor cells, collected 360 days after TCRalphabeta/CD19-depleted stem cell transplant. The receptors come from a boy in the first two years of life who had a stem cell transplant for acute myeloid leukemia, so the T cells may come from the graft donor.

This clonotype was picked up many times. This chain uses TRBV7-2 with TRBJ2-1; tentatively, D is TRBD1 (5 bases). The CDR3 totals 15 residues. The germline V gene has CDR1 SGHTA and CDR2 FQGNSA. V was clipped by 5 bases and J by 0 bases, with 11 bases between them. The CDR3 spells CASSPRQFSYNEQFF. Written as DNA, the CDR3 is TGTGCCAGCAGCCCCCGACAGTTCTCCTACAATGAGCAGTTCTTC.

The rearrangement links TRBV29-1 to TRBJ2-7; TRBD2 matches at 8 bases. The germline V gene has CDR1 SQVTM and CDR2 ANQGSEA. The CDR3 covers 17 residues. The V segment lost 6 bases and the J segment 2 bases; nucleotides outside the gene matches: 18. The CDR3 loop is CSVHPVARGAPPYEQYV. CDR3 coding DNA: TGCAGCGTCCATCCTGTGGCGCGGGGGGCCCCCCCCTACGAGCAGTACGTC.

The sample holds a few counts of this clonotype. Written as DNA, the CDR3 is TGTGCCAGCAGTTACGGCCGCAGGGACTACGAGCAGTACTTC. Translated, it gives CASSYGRRDYEQYF. The chain combines TRBV6-5 with TRBJ2-7; possible D gene TRBD1, 5 bases. Germline CDR1 MNHEY, CDR2 SVGAGI. The CDR3 loop spans 14 amino acids. V was cut by 2 bases and J by 3 bases, with 11 bases left in between.

The chain uses TRBV4-2 and TRBJ2-1; 8 bases are a match to TRBD1. Germline CDR1 is LGHNA and CDR2 is YNFKEQ. The CDR3 is made up of 14 amino acids. V was clipped by 3 bases and J by 6 bases; unmatched bases: 4. DNA for the CDR3: TGTGCCAGCAGCCAGGCCGGGACAGGCAATGAGCAGTTCTTC. Translating it yields CASSQAGTGNEQFF.

This clonotype has only a few counts. The chain carries TRBV9 and TRBJ2-1, with 7 bases matching TRBD2. The V and J ends lost 0 bases and 2 bases, in that order; junction bases with no gene match: 5. In germline, CDR1 is SGDLS, CDR2 YYNGEE. CDR3 length: 16 amino acids. Here the CDR3 reads CASSVDGGGAYNEQFF. CDR3 DNA sequence: TGTGCCAGCAGCGTAGATGGTGGGGGGGCCTACAATGAGCAGTTCTTC.

The rearrangement uses TRBV15 and TRBJ1-5; TRBD1 might be the D (5 bases). V lost 8 bases and J lost 3, with 14 bases in between. CDR3 length equals 14 residues. Germline lookup yields CDR1 LNHNV and CDR2 YYDKDF (reference sequence). The CDR3 DNA sequence: TGTGCCACCCGCCCGACAGCGACCAATCAGCCCCAGCATTTT. Translation: CATRPTATNQPQHF.

This clonotype showed up many times. V gene TRBV7-2 combines with J gene TRBJ2-1; D may be TRBD1 or TRBD2 (6 bases each). The CDR3 spans 14 residues. Germline values: CDR1 SGHTA, CDR2 FQGNSA. Trimming shortened V by 5 bases and J by 12 bases, and 20 bases separated the two germline ends. DNA for the CDR3: TGTGCCAGCAGCCCCTCCCCGGATAGGGGGGTGCAGTTCTTC. Residues: CASSPSPDRGVQFF. The variable domain in full, with the rest retrieved from reference TRBV7-2 and TRBJ2-1, is GAGVSQSPSNKVTEKGKDVELRCDPISGHTALYWYRQSLGQGLEFLIYFQGNSAPDKSGLPSDRFSAERTGGSVSTLTIQRTQQEDSAVYLCASSPSPDRGVQFFGPGTRLTVL.

This clonotype was detected ten times or more. This chain uses TRBV7-9 with TRBJ2-5; 12 bases agree with TRBD2. The CDR3 runs 16 residues. From germline, CDR1 is SEHNR and CDR2 FQNEAQ (reference sequence). Trimming cost V 5 bases and J 3 bases; bases outside gene matches: 7. CDR3 sequence: CASSTSRTSGKETQYF. The CDR3 nucleotides are TGTGCCAGCAGCACGTCCCGGACTAGCGGGAAAGAGACCCAGTACTTC.

At least ten counts were recorded for this clonotype. The rearrangement joins TRBV20-1 to TRBJ2-3; D is unresolved. This CDR3 contains 12 residues. Germline V lookup: CDR1 DFQATT, CDR2 SNEGSKA (reference sequence). The V end was cut by 0 bases, the J end by 3 bases, with 4 bases between. CDR3 loop: CSARDGTDTQYF. CDR3 DNA sequence: TGCAGTGCTAGAGATGGGACAGATACGCAGTATTTT.

The chain combines TRBV6-1 with TRBJ2-7; tentatively, D is TRBD1 (6 bases). Germline assignment: CDR1 MNHNS and CDR2 SASEGT. CDR3 length: 15 amino acids. Trimming pared 5 bases from V and 6 bases from J, leaving 20 bases between. CDR3 loop: CASSKLQGLSLEQYF. Here the CDR3 DNA reads TGTGCCAGCAGTAAATTACAGGGTTTATCCCTCGAGCAGTACTTC.

This clonotype came up a few times. The chain has TRBV10-1 and TRBJ1-1; possibly TRBD1 for D (5 bases). Trimming took 0 bases from V and 1 from J, leaving 9 bases between them. Looked up from germline, CDR1 is WNHNN and CDR2 is SYGVQD (reference sequence). The CDR3 runs to 15 residues. The CDR3 region has the DNA TGCGCCAGCAGTGAGTCTGACAGACCGAACACTGAAGCTTTCTTT. Residues: CASSESDRPNTEAFF.

Many counts were recorded for this clonotype. The chain couples TRBV12-3 or TRBV12-4 to TRBJ1-2; 7 bases agree with TRBD1. This CDR3 comprises 15 residues. V lost 6 bases and J lost 3; bases outside the gene matches: 10. DNA for the CDR3: TGTGCCAGCAGACGCTACGGACAGGACCACTATGGCTACACCTTC. It codes for CASRRYGQDHYGYTF.

This chain joins TRBV7-2 and TRBJ2-1, with 9 bases identical to TRBD1. Germline CDR1 and CDR2: SGHTA and FQGNSA. J gave up 5 bases and V 1 base, and 6 bases lay outside the gene matches. The CDR3 covers 16 residues. CDR3 region: CASSLGRGTGNNEQFF. The CDR3 DNA follows: TGTGCCAGCAGCTTAGGGCGTGGGACAGGGAACAATGAGCAGTTCTTC.

The chain combines TRBV18 with TRBJ2-6; unclear D gene. The ends were cut back, 2 bases at V and 4 bases at J, with 15 bases in the middle. Germline V gene lookup returns CDR1 KGHSH and CDR2 LQKENI. This CDR3 spans 17 amino acids. Written as DNA, the CDR3 is TGTGCCAGCTCACCAATTGGATGGGTAACCGGGGCCAACGTCCTGACTTTC. Translation gives CASSPIGWVTGANVLTF.

This chain connects TRBV12-3 or TRBV12-4 to TRBJ2-7, with TRBD2 identical over 8 bases. There are 15 residues in the CDR3. Germline trimming cut 4 bases from V and 3 bases from J; bases unmatched to any gene: 8. The CDR3 sequence is CASSSGLAPHYEQYF. In nucleotides, the CDR3 is TGTGCCAGCAGTTCAGGACTAGCCCCACACTACGAGCAGTACTTC.

This clonotype has ten or more counts. The chain uses TRBV7-2 and TRBJ2-1, with D perhaps matching TRBD1 (5 bases). Between the trimmed V and J ends, which lost 8 bases and 3 bases, there was a span of 14 bases. Germline CDR1 is SGHTA and CDR2 is FQGNSA. This CDR3 has 14 residues. The CDR3, as DNA: TGTGCCAGCTTTCCGCAGGGATTCTACAATGAGCAGTTCTTC. Amino acids: CASFPQGFYNEQFF.

The chain uses TRBV27 and TRBJ2-5, with 9 bases matching TRBD1. Germline CDR1 and CDR2: MNHEY and SMNVEV (reference sequence). This CDR3 spans 15 amino acids. V lost 1 base to trimming and J lost 3 bases; unmatched junction nucleotides: 3. In DNA form, the CDR3 reads TGTGCCAGCAGTTTATATCGGACAGGGGAAGAGACCCAGTACTTC. Amino acid sequence: CASSLYRTGEETQYF.

The J gene is TRBJ2-7, the V gene TRBV7-2; D uncertain. The CDR3 has 13 amino acids. Trimming removed 0 bases at V and 1 base at J, with 4 bases between. Germline V lookup: CDR1 SGHTA, CDR2 FQGNSA. The DNA for the CDR3 is TGTGCCAGCAGCTTAGCGGTGTCCTACGAGCAGTACGTC. Its translation: CASSLAVSYEQYV.

Only one count was recorded for this clonotype. V and J are TRBV12-3 or TRBV12-4 and TRBJ2-4, with TRBD2 as a possible D gene (6 bases). CDR3 length: 17 residues. Trimming stripped 4 bases from V and 0 bases from J, with 16 bases between. The CDR3 DNA follows: TGTGCCAGCAGTTCCCCGGGGAGGAGGATAGCCAAAAACATTCAGTACTTC. This codes for CASSSPGRRIAKNIQYF.

This clonotype was detected ten times or more. This rearrangement joins TRBV14 to TRBJ2-5; D gene ambiguous. Deletions cut 4 bases from V and 6 bases from J, with 9 bases between. This CDR3 comprises 12 residues. CDR1 and CDR2 (germline): SGHDN, FVKESK. In nucleotides, the CDR3 is TGTGCCAGCAGCCTCCTGAGACAGACCCAGTACTTC. Translation gives CASSLLRQTQYF.

V is TRBV28 and J is TRBJ2-5, with 14 bases matching TRBD2. From germline, CDR1 is MDHEN and CDR2 SYDVKM. V gave up 3 bases and J gave up 4 bases; unmatched junction bases: 4. This CDR3 has 16 amino acids. This chain's CDR3 is CASSLTSGGAVETQYF. The CDR3, as DNA: TGTGCCAGCAGTTTGACTAGCGGGGGGGCGGTAGAGACCCAGTACTTC.

The chain joins TRBV30 to TRBJ1-6, with D maybe TRBD1 (5 bases). CDR1 and CDR2 from the germline V gene are GTSNPN and SVGIG (reference sequence). The CDR3 totals 14 residues. V lost 2 bases and J 4 bases, leaving 9 bases between the germline ends. The CDR3 protein is CAWSQGPYNSPLHF. For the CDR3, the DNA is TGTGCCTGGAGTCAGGGTCCATATAATTCACCCCTCCACTTT.

This clonotype came up many times. The chain carries TRBV7-2 and TRBJ2-1; D gene ambiguous. Germline loops: CDR1 SGHTA, CDR2 FQGNSA. The CDR3 length is 13 residues. Trimming cost V 2 bases and J 3 bases, with 5 bases left between them. The CDR3 region has the DNA TGTGCCAGCAGCTTAAACGGCTACAATGAGCAGTTCTTC. This gives the protein CASSLNGYNEQFF.

In its sample, this clonotype was seen a few times. The gene calls are TRBV28 and TRBJ1-5; possible D gene TRBD1, 5 bases. Trimming took 8 bases from V and 4 from J, leaving 12 bases between them. CDR3 length: 13 amino acids. Germline lookup yields CDR1 MDHEN and CDR2 SYDVKM. The CDR3 nucleotides read TGTGCCAGCCGACCGGGGGGGAATCAGCCCCAGCATTTT. Translating gives CASRPGGNQPQHF.

The rearrangement joins TRBV7-2 to TRBJ2-7; D uncertain. Trimming removed 0 bases at V and 5 bases at J, with 8 bases between. The CDR3 is 13 amino acids. Germline CDR1 is SGHTA and CDR2 is FQGNSA. The CDR3 reads CASSLAGFHEQYV. DNA of the CDR3: TGTGCCAGCAGCTTAGCTGGCTTTCACGAGCAGTACGTC.

The chain recombines TRBV27 with TRBJ2-5; D is undetermined. V was clipped by 6 bases and J by 5 bases, with 13 bases between them. CDR1 is MNHEY, CDR2 SMNVEV, per germline (reference sequence). There are 13 residues in the CDR3. CDR3 sequence reads: CASRWAVGETQYF. CDR3 DNA: TGTGCCAGCAGATGGGCGGTTGGGGAGACCCAGTACTTC.